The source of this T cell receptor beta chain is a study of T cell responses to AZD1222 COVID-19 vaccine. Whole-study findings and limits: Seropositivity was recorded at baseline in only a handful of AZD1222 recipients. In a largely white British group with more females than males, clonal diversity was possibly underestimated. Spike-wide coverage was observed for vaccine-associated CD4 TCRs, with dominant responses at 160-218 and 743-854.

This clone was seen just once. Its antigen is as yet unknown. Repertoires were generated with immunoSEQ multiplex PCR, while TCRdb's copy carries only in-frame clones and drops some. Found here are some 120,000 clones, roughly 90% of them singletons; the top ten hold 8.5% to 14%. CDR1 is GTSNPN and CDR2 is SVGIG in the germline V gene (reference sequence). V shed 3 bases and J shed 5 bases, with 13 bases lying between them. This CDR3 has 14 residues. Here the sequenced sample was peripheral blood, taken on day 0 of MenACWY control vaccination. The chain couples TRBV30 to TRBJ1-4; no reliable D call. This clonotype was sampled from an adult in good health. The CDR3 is CAWRAIRGNEKLFF. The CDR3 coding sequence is TGTGCCTGGAGGGCCATTCGCGGCAATGAAAAACTGTTTTTT.